The sequence of this T cell receptor (beta chain) was determined in a study of shared clonotypes between healthy human individuals. Study context: Per donor, three plates held CD4 naive cells, three held CD4 memory, two held CD8 naive and one held CD8 memory. Overall study findings and caveats: Generation probability values for non-shared clonotypes were lower than those for clonotypes shared by all four donors. It was observed that about 5% of naive CD4 clonotypes were shared across a few donors.

Regarding this clone: Its antigen is currently unknown.

Clones were sequenced by immunoSEQ multiplex PCR, and TCRdb holds only the in-frame ones, with some missing. The table includes 2 million to 3 million clones, approximately 93% detected once. The specimen sequenced was naive CD4+ T cells from PBMCs. Sample subset: CD45RA+ positively selected. This receptor was taken from a man younger than 35 in good health. Some clones in this sample may be carry-over from other donors' samples.

CDR3 protein: CASRQNRGYTF. CDR3 bases: TGTGCCAGCAGACAAAACCGTGGCTACACCTTC. V gene TRBV2 combines with J gene TRBJ1-2; D is uncertain. Trimming took 6 bases from V and 7 from J, leaving 9 bases between them. Per germline, CDR1 SNHLY and CDR2 FYNNEI. This CDR3 is 11 amino acids long.